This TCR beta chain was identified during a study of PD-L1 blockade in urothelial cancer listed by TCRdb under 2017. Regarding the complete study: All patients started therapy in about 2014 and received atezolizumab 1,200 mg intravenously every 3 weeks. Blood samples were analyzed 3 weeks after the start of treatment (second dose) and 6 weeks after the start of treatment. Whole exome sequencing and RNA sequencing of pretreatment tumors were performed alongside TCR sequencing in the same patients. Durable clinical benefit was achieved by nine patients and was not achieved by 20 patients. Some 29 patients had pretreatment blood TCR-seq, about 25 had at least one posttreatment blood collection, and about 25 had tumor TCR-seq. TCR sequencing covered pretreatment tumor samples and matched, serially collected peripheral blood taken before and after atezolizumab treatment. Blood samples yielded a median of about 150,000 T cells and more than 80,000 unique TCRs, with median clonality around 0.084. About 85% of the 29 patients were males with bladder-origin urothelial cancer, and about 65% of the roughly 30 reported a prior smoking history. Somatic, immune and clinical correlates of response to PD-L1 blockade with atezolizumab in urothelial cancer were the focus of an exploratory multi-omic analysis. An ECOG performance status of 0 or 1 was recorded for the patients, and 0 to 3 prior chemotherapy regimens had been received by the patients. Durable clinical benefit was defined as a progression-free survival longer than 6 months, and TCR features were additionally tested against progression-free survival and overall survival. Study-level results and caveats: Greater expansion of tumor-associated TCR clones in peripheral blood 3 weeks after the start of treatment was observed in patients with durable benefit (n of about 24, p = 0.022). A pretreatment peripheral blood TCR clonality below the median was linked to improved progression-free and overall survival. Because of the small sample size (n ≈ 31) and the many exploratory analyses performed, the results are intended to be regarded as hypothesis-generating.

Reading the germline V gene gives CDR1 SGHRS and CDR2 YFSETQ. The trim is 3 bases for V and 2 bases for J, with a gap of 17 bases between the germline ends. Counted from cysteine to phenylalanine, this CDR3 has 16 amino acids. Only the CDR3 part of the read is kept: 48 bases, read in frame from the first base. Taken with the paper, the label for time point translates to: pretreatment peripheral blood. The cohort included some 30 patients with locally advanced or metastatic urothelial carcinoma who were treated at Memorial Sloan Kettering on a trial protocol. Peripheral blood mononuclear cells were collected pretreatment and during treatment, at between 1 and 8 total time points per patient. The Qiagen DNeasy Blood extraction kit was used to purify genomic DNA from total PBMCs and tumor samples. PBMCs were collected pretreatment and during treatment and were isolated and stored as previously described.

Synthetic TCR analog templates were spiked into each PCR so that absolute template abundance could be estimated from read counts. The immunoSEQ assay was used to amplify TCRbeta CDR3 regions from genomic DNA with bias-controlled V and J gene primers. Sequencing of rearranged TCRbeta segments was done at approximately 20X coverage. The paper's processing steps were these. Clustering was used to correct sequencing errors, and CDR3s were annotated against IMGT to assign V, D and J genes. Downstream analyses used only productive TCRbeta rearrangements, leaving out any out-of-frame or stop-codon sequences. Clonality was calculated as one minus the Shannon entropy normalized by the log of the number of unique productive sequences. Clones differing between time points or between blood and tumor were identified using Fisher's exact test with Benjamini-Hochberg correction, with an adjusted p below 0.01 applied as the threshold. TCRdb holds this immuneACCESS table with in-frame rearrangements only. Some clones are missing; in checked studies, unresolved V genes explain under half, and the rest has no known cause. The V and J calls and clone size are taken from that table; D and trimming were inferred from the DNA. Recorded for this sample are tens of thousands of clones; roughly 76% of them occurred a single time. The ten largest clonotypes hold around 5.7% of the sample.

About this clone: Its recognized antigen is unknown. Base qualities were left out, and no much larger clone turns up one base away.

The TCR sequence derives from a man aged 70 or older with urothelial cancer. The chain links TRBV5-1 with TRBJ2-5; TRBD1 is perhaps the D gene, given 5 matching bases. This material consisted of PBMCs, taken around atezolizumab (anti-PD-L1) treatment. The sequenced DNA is TGCGCCAGCAGCTCGTTAGGGCAGGGTTTACAAGAGACCCAGTACTTC. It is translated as CASSSLGQGLQETQYF.